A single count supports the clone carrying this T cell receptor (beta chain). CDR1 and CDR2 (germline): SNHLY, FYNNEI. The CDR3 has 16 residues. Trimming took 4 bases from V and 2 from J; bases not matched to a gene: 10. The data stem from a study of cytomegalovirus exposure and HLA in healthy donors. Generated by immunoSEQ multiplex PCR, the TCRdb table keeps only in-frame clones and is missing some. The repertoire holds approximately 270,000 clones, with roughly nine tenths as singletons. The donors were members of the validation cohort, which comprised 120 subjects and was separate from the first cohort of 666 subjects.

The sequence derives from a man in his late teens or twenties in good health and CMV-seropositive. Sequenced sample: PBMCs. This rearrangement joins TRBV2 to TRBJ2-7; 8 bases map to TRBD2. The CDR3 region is CASSAGGKGIPYEQYF. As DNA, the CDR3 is TGTGCCAGCAGTGCGGGAGGGAAGGGGATTCCCTACGAGCAGTACTTC.